The source of this T cell receptor beta chain is a study of CD8+CD57+ T cells in acquired aplastic anemia. Study-wide context: CD4+ and CD8+ cells, once sorted, gave DNA averaging around 3.4 ug. Study findings and constraints: Patients and controls had CD8+ Simpson's diversity values that were not significantly distinct. The study identified twenty-nine CD8+ CDR3 sequences shared by patients and controls.

CDR3 and TCR beta VDJ profiling relied on a genomic DNA template. TCRdb ran MiXCR on the reads and lists one entry per CDR3 protein. Among 200,000 or so distinct CDR3 sequences, roughly 64% were seen once, and the ten largest hold approximately 44%. Comments on this clonotype: Its cognate antigen is unknown.

V dropped 5 bases and J dropped 5; count of bases not matched to a gene: 8. The CDR3 covers 15 residues. Germline-derived CDR1 and CDR2 are SGHTA and FQGNSA. The sequence came from a human donor with severe aplastic anemia or a healthy control (not recorded which). The sequencing sample was made of sorted CD4+, CD8+, or CD8+CD57+ T cells (not recorded which) from PBMCs. This chain connects TRBV7-2 to TRBJ2-2, with 7 bases fitting TRBD1. CDR3 region: CASSLSTGLTGELFF. For the CDR3, the DNA is TGTGCCAGCAGCCTTTCGACAGGGTTAACCGGGGAGCTGTTTTTT.